This T cell receptor (beta chain) was captured by sequencing in a study of T-cell memory formation after mild COVID-19. MiXCR, run by TCRdb on the 5' RACE reads, gives a single entry per CDR3 protein. Among around 340,000 distinct CDR3 sequences listed, roughly 13% were seen once. This clonotype was seen only a few times. Germline values: CDR1 SGHRS, CDR2 YFSETQ. The CDR3 sequence is 14 residues long. V dropped 7 bases and J dropped 7 bases, with 20 bases sitting between them. The sample consisted of PBMCs or a T cell subset sorted from them (not recorded which). The sequence was obtained from a man aged 18 to 29 who had mild COVID-19 (a few samples of this study predate the infection). Cell type and time point are not known. The rearrangement uses TRBV5-1 and TRBJ1-1; D call uncertain. The CDR3 region has the DNA TGCGCCAGCTGCCCCTCGCTGGGTGGGGATGAAGCTTTCTTT. It encodes CASCPSLGGDEAFF.